Listed below are T cell receptor beta chains from one sample, sequenced in a study of T cell responses to AZD1222 COVID-19 vaccine. The assay was immunoSEQ multiplex PCR, and TCRdb's table has in-frame clones only and misses some. The table includes 130,000 or so clones, 90% detected once. The material sequenced was peripheral blood, taken on day 0 of AZD1222 vaccination. The receptors originated from an adult in good health. Both conserved end residues are part of each CDR3.

TRBV15 CATQGARGGDTGELFF
TRBV6-5 CASSYNRGETNYGYTF
TRBV11-2 CASSYGREQYF
TRBV14 CASSPRQVQGTQYF
TRBV5-6 CASSLAGTGIIFNYGYTF
TRBV3-1/TRBV3-2 CASSQGGSTEAFF
TRBV4-1 CASSHGTGFIGELFF
TRBV5-4 CASSSGASSYNEQFF
TRBV6-5 CASSYLGTSTDTQYF
TRBV18 CASSPSHTDEQFF
TRBV30 CAWNQIAGGPGELFF
TRBV28 CASSLRGARNTEAFF
TRBV7-2 CASSPLAGGTPDTQYF
TRBV7-8 CASSLELAGATNTGELFF
TRBV19 CATSRGPTGGKIGANVLTF
TRBV20-1 CSASGGLHSNQPQHF
TRBV28 CASGNYEQYF
TRBV5-6 CASSLVAEETQYF
TRBV28 CASRGRTVLAGELFF
TRBV9 CASSVGLPGTGLVINEKLFF
TRBV6-5 CASRSWTGRAFF
TRBV4-3 CASSQELVREGRNTIYF